A selection of T cell receptor beta chains follows, all from one sample in a study of shared clonotypes between healthy human individuals. The protocol was immunoSEQ multiplex PCR, while the TCRdb copy is restricted to in-frame clones and leaves out a portion. The table includes more than 2,000,000 clones, approximately 93% detected once. Sequenced sample: naive CD4+ T cells from PBMCs. The source is a man in his late teens or twenties in good health. Some clones in this sample may be carry-over from other donors' samples. Both conserved end residues are part of each CDR3. A D gene is named only where the DNA matches it firmly. The listing skips clone size in some rows; elsewhere it reads once, few, many or a size class.

J	size	V	D	CDR3	DNA
TRBJ2-2	-	TRBV11-3	-	CASSGDFNTGELFF	TGTGCCAGCAGCGGGGACTTTAACACCGGGGAGCTGTTTTTT
TRBJ2-5	-	TRBV6-1	-	CASSARGHGAETQYF	TGTGCCAGCAGTGCCAGGGGACACGGCGCCGAGACCCAGTACTTC
TRBJ2-2	-	TRBV6-1	-	CASSEGTGELFF	TGTGCCAGCAGTGAGGGCACCGGGGAGCTGTTTTTT
TRBJ2-7	-	TRBV11-2	TRBD2	CASSAGLAGGTYEQYF	TGTGCCAGCAGCGCCGGACTAGCGGGAGGGACATACGAGCAGTACTTC
TRBJ2-2	-	TRBV5-1	TRBD1	CASSRDTGAGELFF	TGCGCCAGCAGCCGAGATACAGGGGCCGGGGAGCTGTTTTTT
TRBJ2-7	-	TRBV5-5	TRBD1	CASSHPGQGTHEQYF	TGTGCCAGCAGCCACCCGGGACAGGGGACCCACGAGCAGTACTTC
TRBJ2-3	-	TRBV30	-	CAWSPTTDTQYF	TGTGCCTGGAGCCCCACCACAGATACGCAGTATTTT
TRBJ2-7	-	TRBV28	-	CASSPPGRFPYEQYF	TGTGCCAGCAGCCCGCCAGGGCGCTTTCCCTACGAGCAGTACTTC
TRBJ2-2	-	TRBV7-2	-	CASSPSATGELFF	TGTGCCAGCAGCCCCAGTGCGACCGGGGAGCTGTTTTTT
TRBJ2-3	-	TRBV4-2	TRBD1	CASSQVTGGLDTQYF	TGTGCCAGCAGCCAAGTGACAGGGGGTTTAGATACGCAGTATTTT
TRBJ2-5	-	TRBV28	-	CASSPTPGQLGTQYF	TGTGCCAGCAGTCCCACACCCGGACAGCTGGGGACCCAGTACTTC
TRBJ1-4	-	TRBV5-1	-	CASSSQNSGMGEKLFF	TGCGCCAGCAGCTCTCAGAATTCGGGGATGGGCGAAAAACTGTTTTTT
TRBJ2-3	-	TRBV5-4	-	CASSHPTSGLTDTQYF	TGTGCCAGCAGCCATCCAACCAGCGGGCTCACAGATACGCAGTATTTT
TRBJ2-7	-	TRBV28	-	CASSSVWGTASSYEQYF	TGTGCCAGCAGTTCGGTGTGGGGAACAGCGAGCTCCTACGAGCAGTACTTC
TRBJ2-7	-	TRBV5-1	-	CASSSPGEQYF	TGCGCCAGCAGCTCTCCAGGCGAGCAGTACTTC
TRBJ1-1	few	TRBV6-1	-	CASSEVVGEAFF	TGTGCCAGCAGTGAAGTCGTTGGTGAAGCTTTCTTT
TRBJ1-1	-	TRBV5-1	-	CASSFLTQAGTEAFF	TGCGCCAGCAGCTTTCTGACCCAGGCGGGCACTGAAGCTTTCTTT
TRBJ1-1	-	TRBV11-2	-	CASRVGVNTEAFF	TGTGCCAGCAGGGTAGGGGTGAACACTGAAGCTTTCTTT
TRBJ2-5	-	TRBV28	TRBD2	CASTLRLAGAETQYF	TGTGCCAGCACCCTTCGGCTAGCGGGAGCAGAGACCCAGTACTTC
TRBJ2-5	-	TRBV29-1	TRBD2	CSVGLVGETQYF	TGCAGCGTAGGACTAGTTGGGGAGACCCAGTACTTC
TRBJ2-1	-	TRBV19	TRBD2	CASSNGLAAYNEQFF	TGTGCCAGTAGTAACGGACTAGCGGCTTACAATGAGCAGTTCTTC
TRBJ2-7	-	TRBV4-2	-	CASSQDMGVYYEQYF	TGTGCCAGCAGCCAAGATATGGGCGTTTACTACGAGCAGTACTTC
TRBJ2-2	-	TRBV30	-	CAWSGGLTGELFF	TGTGCCTGGAGTGGCGGACTCACCGGGGAGCTGTTTTTT
TRBJ2-5	-	TRBV10-1	-	CASSGKGVVREKSDVRETQYF	TGCGCCAGCAGTGGAAAAGGTGTGGTGAGGGAGAAAAGTGATGTGAGGGAGACCCAGTACTTC
TRBJ2-5	-	TRBV6-5	TRBD1	CASTGTDQETQYF	TGTGCCAGTACAGGGACAGACCAAGAGACCCAGTACTTC
TRBJ2-1	once	TRBV29-1	TRBD2	CSVDRPSGRFEQFF	TGCAGCGTTGACCGGCCTAGCGGGAGGTTTGAGCAGTTCTTC
TRBJ1-2	-	TRBV4-3	-	CASSQGSNRDVGYGYTF	TGCGCCAGCAGCCAAGGATCAAACAGGGACGTCGGCTATGGCTACACCTTC
TRBJ2-7	-	TRBV28	-	CASSSPPGRASSYEQYF	TGTGCCAGCAGTTCCCCACCTGGGCGGGCAAGCTCCTACGAGCAGTACTTC
TRBJ2-2	-	TRBV28	-	CAASGTGTGELFF	TGTGCCGCTAGTGGCACAGGCACCGGGGAGCTGTTTTTT
TRBJ2-1	-	TRBV29-1	-	CSVCRTSYNEQFF	TGCAGCGTTTGCAGGACCTCCTACAATGAGCAGTTCTTC
TRBJ2-1	-	TRBV28	-	CASTGVWGSYNEQFF	TGTGCCAGCACCGGCGTCTGGGGCTCCTACAATGAGCAGTTCTTC
TRBJ1-1	few	TRBV28	TRBD1	CASDRGTEAFF	TGTGCCAGTGACAGGGGAACTGAAGCTTTCTTT
TRBJ2-1	-	TRBV28	-	CASSFRTPTPSVEQFF	TGTGCCAGCAGTTTTCGTACCCCTACCCCTTCCGTTGAGCAGTTCTTC
TRBJ2-3	-	TRBV6-5	-	CASSRDHTDTQYF	TGTGCCAGCAGCCGGGACCACACAGATACGCAGTATTTT
TRBJ1-5	-	TRBV28	-	CASRYRDTYQPQHF	TGTGCCAGCAGGTACCGGGACACCTATCAGCCCCAGCATTTT
TRBJ2-2	-	TRBV7-9	-	CASSFVANTGELFF	TGTGCCAGCAGCTTTGTAGCGAACACCGGGGAGCTGTTTTTT
TRBJ2-5	-	TRBV6-5	-	CASSYSSTRETQYF	TGTGCCAGCAGTTACTCGAGTACACGAGAGACCCAGTACTTC
TRBJ2-7	-	TRBV5-1	-	CASSLDALIPYEQYF	TGCGCCAGCAGCTTGGATGCCCTGATCCCCTACGAGCAGTACTTC
TRBJ2-1	-	TRBV9	-	CASSVGSEQFF	TGTGCCAGCAGCGTAGGGTCGGAGCAGTTCTTC
TRBJ2-3	-	TRBV5-1	-	CASVVQGPGDTQYF	TGCGCCAGCGTGGTCCAGGGCCCCGGGGATACGCAGTATTTT
TRBJ2-5	-	TRBV4-3	-	CASSQETGHPKYF	TGCGCCAGCAGCCAAGAAACGGGGCACCCCAAGTACTTC
TRBJ2-7	-	TRBV27	TRBD2	CASSTPASGRGYEQYF	TGTGCCAGCAGTACTCCGGCTAGCGGGAGGGGATACGAGCAGTACTTC
TRBJ1-2	-	TRBV2	-	CASRGDSSQGGYTF	TGTGCCAGCAGGGGGGACTCAAGTCAGGGTGGCTACACCTTC